This T cell receptor (beta chain) is from a study of T cells in pancreatic ductal adenocarcinoma. Study-level results: Unique clonotypes were roughly 8-fold more numerous in blood than in tumor. Tumor-versus-blood clonality comparisons may be biased toward lower tumor diversity.

About this clone itself: Its antigen is as yet unknown.

With 3 bases removed from V and 1 base from J, the gap between germline ends came to 9 bases. The CDR3 runs 14 residues. In germline, CDR1 is LNHNV, CDR2 YYDKDF (reference sequence). Only in-frame clones appear in the TCRdb table, and some are missing; sequencing was by immunoSEQ multiplex PCR. The sample contains roughly 100,000 clones, over 90% of which appear only once. Selected pancreatic ductal adenocarcinoma patients had undergone surgery without neoadjuvant therapy. The receptor comes from a human donor with pancreatic ductal adenocarcinoma. The sample consisted of PBMCs. V usage is TRBV15 and J usage is TRBJ2-5, with D possibly TRBD2 on 6 matching bases. CDR3 in amino acids: CATSRGGSQETQYF. The DNA for the CDR3 is TGTGCCACCAGCAGGGGGGGTAGCCAAGAGACCCAGTACTTC.